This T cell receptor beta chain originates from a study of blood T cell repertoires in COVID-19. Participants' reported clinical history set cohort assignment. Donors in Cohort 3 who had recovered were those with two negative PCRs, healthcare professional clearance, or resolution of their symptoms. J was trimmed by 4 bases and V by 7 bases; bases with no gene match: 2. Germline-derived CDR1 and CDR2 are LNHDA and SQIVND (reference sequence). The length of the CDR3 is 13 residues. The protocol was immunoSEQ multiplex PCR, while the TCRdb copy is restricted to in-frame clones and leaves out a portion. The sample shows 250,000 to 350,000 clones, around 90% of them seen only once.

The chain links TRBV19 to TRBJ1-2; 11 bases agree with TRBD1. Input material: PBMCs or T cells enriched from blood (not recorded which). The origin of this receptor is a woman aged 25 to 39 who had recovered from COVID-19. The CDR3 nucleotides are TGTGCCAGTACGGGACAGGGGGGCTATGGCTACACCTTC. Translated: CASTGQGGYGYTF.